A selection of T cell receptor beta chains follows, all from one sample in a study of control samples from healthy donors and cancer patients. Assay used: immunoSEQ multiplex PCR; TCRdb lists only in-frame clones, some missing. The sample has about 210,000 clones; the top ten hold more than 2%. The sequenced material came from blood. These TCRs come from a woman aged 25 to 45 in good health. The CDR3 runs from the conserved cysteine through the conserved F or W. Each record gives: V gene, CDR3 protein.

v_call: TRBV5-8; cdr3_aa: CASSPFRGVRMNTEAFF
v_call: TRBV6-6; cdr3_aa: CASSYFRYTF
v_call: TRBV28; cdr3_aa: CASLGHMNTEAFF
v_call: TRBV18; cdr3_aa: CASSPTGSSPLHF
v_call: TRBV5-1; cdr3_aa: CASSLDKAAFF
v_call: TRBV4-3; cdr3_aa: CASSQDLGQQETQYF
v_call: TRBV10-2; cdr3_aa: CASSEQPGQGETLETQYF
v_call: TRBV7-6; cdr3_aa: CASGVGRLSSGNTIYF
v_call: TRBV5-6; cdr3_aa: CASSPGTLGGNTIYF
v_call: TRBV28; cdr3_aa: CASSLNNNQPQHF
v_call: TRBV5-6; cdr3_aa: CASSLGQDNTEAFF
v_call: TRBV5-4; cdr3_aa: CASSLGRDTEAFF
v_call: TRBV29-1; cdr3_aa: CSVVTAGGPYLYGYTF
v_call: TRBV3-1/TRBV3-2; cdr3_aa: CASSPGTDTMNTEAFF
v_call: TRBV6-5; cdr3_aa: CASWTGEVNEQFF
v_call: TRBV5-1; cdr3_aa: CASSWGQGNYGYTF
v_call: TRBV4-1; cdr3_aa: CASRLAGDFTGELFF
v_call: TRBV28; cdr3_aa: CASSLGQPNYGYTF
v_call: TRBV30; cdr3_aa: CAWSYGGDRTEAFF
v_call: TRBV28; cdr3_aa: CASTALVGSSYNSPLHF
v_call: TRBV28; cdr3_aa: CASGSPGYTF
v_call: TRBV2; cdr3_aa: CASSPQTGGTSEQYF
v_call: TRBV11-3; cdr3_aa: CASSLERAGEQYF
v_call: TRBV7-2; cdr3_aa: CASRLDRVWTEAFF
v_call: TRBV27; cdr3_aa: CASSLTGELFF
v_call: TRBV28; cdr3_aa: CASSLWVGTVNEKLFF
v_call: TRBV28; cdr3_aa: CASSSADWTGGGEQPQHF
v_call: TRBV28; cdr3_aa: CASSSIWGGNNSPLHF
v_call: TRBV18; cdr3_aa: CASSRGSNEKLFF
v_call: TRBV10-1; cdr3_aa: CASPLSPGLAGASTDTQYF
v_call: TRBV10-3; cdr3_aa: CAIRTGEGNTIYF
v_call: TRBV19; cdr3_aa: CARTSLWWSPLHF
v_call: TRBV7-9; cdr3_aa: CASSRISPGGDNSPLHF
v_call: TRBV7-2; cdr3_aa: CASSLGVRGFRDTQYF
v_call: TRBV6-5; cdr3_aa: CASSYSWGDSYEQYF
v_call: TRBV5-1; cdr3_aa: CASSLGVVGQNYEQYF
v_call: TRBV24-1; cdr3_aa: CATSLRSGGKAFF
v_call: TRBV6-5; cdr3_aa: CASRGRGVAEAFF
v_call: TRBV18; cdr3_aa: CASSPIGIPGQGYPGNTIYF
v_call: TRBV23-1; cdr3_aa: CASSCRSYGYTF
v_call: TRBV18; cdr3_aa: CASSPRDRGNYGYTF
v_call: TRBV10-1; cdr3_aa: CASQRRVGVTGGYGYTF
v_call: TRBV2; cdr3_aa: CASSWDRVDNSPLHF
v_call: TRBV2; cdr3_aa: CASAIGPGQDDGYTF
v_call: TRBV19; cdr3_aa: CASSLAGGTDTQYF
v_call: TRBV28; cdr3_aa: CASRGTGGAYEQYF
v_call: TRBV11-2; cdr3_aa: CASSFVEGWNTGELFF
v_call: TRBV6-6; cdr3_aa: CASSLQGAGYGYTF
v_call: TRBV6-2/TRBV6-3; cdr3_aa: CASSDPPPAQEKLFF
v_call: TRBV6-5; cdr3_aa: CASSFSLNTEAFF